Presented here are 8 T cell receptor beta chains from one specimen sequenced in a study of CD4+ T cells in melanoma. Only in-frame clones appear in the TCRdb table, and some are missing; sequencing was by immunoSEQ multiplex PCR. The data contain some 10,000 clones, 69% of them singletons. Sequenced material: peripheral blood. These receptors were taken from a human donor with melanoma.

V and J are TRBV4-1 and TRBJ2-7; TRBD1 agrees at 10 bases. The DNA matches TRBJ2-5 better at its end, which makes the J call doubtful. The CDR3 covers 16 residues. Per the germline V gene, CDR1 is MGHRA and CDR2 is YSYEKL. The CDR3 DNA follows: TGCGCCAGCAGCCAGGGACAGGGGCTGGCCCAAGAGACCCAGTACTTC. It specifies CASSQGQGLAQETQYF.

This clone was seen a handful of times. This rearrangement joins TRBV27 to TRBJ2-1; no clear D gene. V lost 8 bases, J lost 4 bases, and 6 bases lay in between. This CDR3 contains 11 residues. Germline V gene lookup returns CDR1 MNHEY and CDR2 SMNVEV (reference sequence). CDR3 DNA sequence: TGTGCCAGCCGGATTTACAATGAGCAGTTCTTC. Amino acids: CASRIYNEQFF.

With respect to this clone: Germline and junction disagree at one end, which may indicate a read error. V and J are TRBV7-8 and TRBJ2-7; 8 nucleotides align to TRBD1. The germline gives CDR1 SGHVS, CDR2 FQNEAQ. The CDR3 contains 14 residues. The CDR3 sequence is CAGSTWTGPYEQYF. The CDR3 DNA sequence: TGTGCCGGCAGCACTTGGACAGGGCCCTACGAGCAGTACTTC.

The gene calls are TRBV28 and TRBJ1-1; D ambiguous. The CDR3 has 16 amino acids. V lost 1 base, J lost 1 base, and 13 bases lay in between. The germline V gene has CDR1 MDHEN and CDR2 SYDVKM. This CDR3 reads CASSLYPSGKNTEAFF. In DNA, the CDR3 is TGTGCCAGCAGTTTATACCCCAGCGGCAAGAACACTGAAGCTTTCTTT.

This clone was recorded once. The CDR3 loop is CASSLGASGLRGELFF. CDR3 sequence (DNA): TGTGCCAGCAGCTTGGGAGCCTCGGGCCTCAGGGGGGAGCTGTTTTTT. V gene TRBV5-4 combines with J gene TRBJ2-2; D unclear. Germline CDR1 reads SGHNT; CDR2 reads YYREEE (reference sequence). There are 16 residues in the CDR3. The V end was cut by 0 bases, the J end by 8 bases, with 17 bases between.

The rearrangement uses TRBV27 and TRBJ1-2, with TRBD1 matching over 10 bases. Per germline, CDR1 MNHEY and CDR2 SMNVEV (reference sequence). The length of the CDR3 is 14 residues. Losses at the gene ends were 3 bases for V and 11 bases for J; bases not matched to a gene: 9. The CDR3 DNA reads TGTGCCAGCAGTTTTGGAGACCCGGGACAGGGGTACACCTTC. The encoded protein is CASSFGDPGQGYTF.

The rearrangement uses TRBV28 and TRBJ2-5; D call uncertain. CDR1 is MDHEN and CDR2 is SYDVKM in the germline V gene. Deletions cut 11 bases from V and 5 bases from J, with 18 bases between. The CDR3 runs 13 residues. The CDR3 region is CASHPEIYETQYF. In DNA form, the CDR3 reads TGTGCCTCGCACCCTGAAATCTACGAGACCCAGTACTTC.

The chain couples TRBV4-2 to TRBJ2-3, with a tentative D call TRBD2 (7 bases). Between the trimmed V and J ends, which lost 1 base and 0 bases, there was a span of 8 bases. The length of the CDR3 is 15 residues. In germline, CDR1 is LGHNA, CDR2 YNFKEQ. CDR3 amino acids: CASSQGGGSTDTQYF. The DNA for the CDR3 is TGTGCCAGCAGCCAAGGGGGGGGCAGCACAGATACGCAGTATTTT.